This note documents a single T cell receptor (beta chain) sequence. Its antigen is currently unknown. This sample was taken from a study of vaccination effects on CD4 cells after COVID-19. Measured with immunoSEQ multiplex PCR; TCRdb has only the in-frame clones, and not every one. Of about 23,000 clones in the sample, roughly four fifths were seen once. The CDR3 spans 16 residues. V was clipped by 2 bases and J by 4 bases; unmatched bases: 6. Germline values: CDR1 MNHEY, CDR2 SVGAGI. Antigen-specific CD4+ T cells expanded by the ViraFEST assay with viral peptide pools were then sequenced. After more than 8 days in culture, the CD4+ T cells were isolated. Nucleocapsid antibody tests were negative, and the vaccine recipients had no prior SARS-CoV-2 infection.

The chain recombines TRBV6-5 with TRBJ2-2, with 8 bases lining up with TRBD2. This receptor was obtained from a human donor who received a COVID-19 vaccine. This specimen consisted of CD4+ T cells from PBMCs cultured with SARS-CoV-2 spike peptides, obtained before COVID-19 vaccination. The CDR3 loop reads CASSYDGLAVTGELFF. The CDR3 coding sequence is TGTGCCAGCAGTTACGACGGACTAGCCGTCACCGGGGAGCTGTTTTTT.